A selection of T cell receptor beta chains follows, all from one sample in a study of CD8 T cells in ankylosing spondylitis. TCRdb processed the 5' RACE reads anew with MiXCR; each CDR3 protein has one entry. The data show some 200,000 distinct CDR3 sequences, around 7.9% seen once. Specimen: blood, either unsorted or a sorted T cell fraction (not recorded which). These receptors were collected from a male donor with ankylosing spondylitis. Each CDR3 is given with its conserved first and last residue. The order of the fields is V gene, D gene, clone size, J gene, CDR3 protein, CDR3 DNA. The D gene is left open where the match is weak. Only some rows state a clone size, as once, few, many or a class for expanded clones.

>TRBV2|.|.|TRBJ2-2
CASSEPAGVENTGELFF
TGTGCCAGCAGTGAACCCGCCGGAGTCGAAAACACCGGGGAGCTGTTTTTT
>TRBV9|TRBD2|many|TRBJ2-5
CASSAPLAGGPQETQYF
TGTGCCAGCAGCGCCCCGCTAGCGGGGGGCCCCCAAGAGACCCAGTACTTC
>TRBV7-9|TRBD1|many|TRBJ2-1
CASSLQGAGENEQFF
TGTGCCAGCAGCTTACAGGGGGCAGGGGAGAATGAGCAGTTCTTC
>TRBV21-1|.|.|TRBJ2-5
CASSKGAVGETQYF
TGTGCCAGCAGCAAAGGGGCGGTTGGGGAGACCCAGTACTTC
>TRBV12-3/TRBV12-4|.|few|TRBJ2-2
CASSLGHGELFF
TGTGCCAGCAGTTTAGGGCACGGGGAGCTGTTTTTT
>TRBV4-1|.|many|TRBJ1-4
CASSQDPGTTNEKLFF
TGCGCCAGCAGCCAAGATCCGGGAACAACTAATGAAAAACTGTTTTTT
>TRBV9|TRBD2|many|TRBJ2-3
CASSLGLAGAASTDTQYF
TGTGCCAGCAGCTTGGGACTAGCGGGGGCCGCTAGCACAGATACGCAGTATTTT
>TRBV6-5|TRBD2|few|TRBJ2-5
CAAAGIGETQYF
TGTGCCGCAGCGGGGATCGGGGAGACCCAGTACTTC
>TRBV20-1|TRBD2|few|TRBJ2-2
CCARDPLAANTGELFF
TGCTGTGCTAGAGATCCACTAGCGGCGAACACCGGGGAGCTGTTTTTT
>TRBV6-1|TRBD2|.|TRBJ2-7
CASSGVTSGGFYEQYF
TGTGCCAGCAGTGGGGTTACTAGCGGGGGCTTCTACGAGCAGTACTTC
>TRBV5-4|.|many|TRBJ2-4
CASSLDRLRNIQYF
TGTGCCAGCAGCTTGGACAGGTTGAGGAACATTCAGTACTTC
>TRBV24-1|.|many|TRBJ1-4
CATSGLVGEAEKLFF
TGTGCCACCAGTGGACTGGTGGGGGAGGCGGAAAAACTGTTTTTT
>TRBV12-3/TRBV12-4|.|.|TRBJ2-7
CASSPDARGFYEQYF
TGTGCCAGCAGCCCAGACGCCCGAGGCTTTTACGAGCAGTACTTC
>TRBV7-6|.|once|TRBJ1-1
CASSLDRGGLNTEAFF
TGTGCCAGCAGCTTAGACAGAGGGGGGTTGAACACTGAAGCTTTCTTT
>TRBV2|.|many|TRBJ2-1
CASLGPPGWNEQFF
TGTGCCTCCTTGGGACCGCCGGGCTGGAATGAGCAGTTCTTC
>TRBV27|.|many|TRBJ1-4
CASSLESPWEKLFF
TGTGCCAGCAGTTTGGAAAGTCCGTGGGAAAAACTGTTTTTT
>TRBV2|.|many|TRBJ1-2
CASSEANPDYGYTF
TGTGCCAGCAGTGAAGCTAACCCGGACTATGGCTACACCTTC
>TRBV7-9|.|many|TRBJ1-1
CASSFGLDAFF
TGTGCCAGCAGCTTCGGGCTGGACGCTTTCTTT
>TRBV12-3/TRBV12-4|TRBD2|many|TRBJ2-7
CASSPTGSGMGEQYF
TGTGCCAGCAGTCCGACTGGAAGCGGGATGGGTGAGCAGTACTTC
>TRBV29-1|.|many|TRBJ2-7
CSVEDSRAGHSYEQYF
TGCAGCGTTGAAGATAGTAGGGCGGGGCACTCCTACGAGCAGTACTTC
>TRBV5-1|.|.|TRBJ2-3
CASSSYFTTDTQYF
TGCGCCAGCAGCTCTTACTTCACCACAGATACGCAGTATTTT
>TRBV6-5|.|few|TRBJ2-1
CASSYRSNEQFF
TGTGCCAGCAGTTACCGCAGTAATGAGCAGTTCTTC
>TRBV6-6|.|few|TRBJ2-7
CASSYSPYEQYF
TGTGCCAGCAGTTACTCCCCTTACGAGCAGTACTTC
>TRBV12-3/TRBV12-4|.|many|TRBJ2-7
CASSFGLSSYEQYF
TGTGCCAGCAGTTTCGGGCTTAGCTCCTACGAGCAGTACTTC
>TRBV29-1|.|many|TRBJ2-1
CSVVGSLSYEQFF
TGCAGCGTTGTTGGATCTCTCTCCTATGAGCAGTTCTTC
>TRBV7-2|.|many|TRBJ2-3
CASSLAPIPSTDTQYF
TGTGCCAGCAGCTTAGCCCCGATCCCTAGCACAGATACGCAGTATTTT
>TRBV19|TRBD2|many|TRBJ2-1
CATRLAGATYNEQFF
TGTGCCACAAGGCTAGCGGGAGCGACCTACAATGAGCAGTTCTTC
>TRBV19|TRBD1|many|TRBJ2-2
CASRQGGTGELFF
TGTGCCAGTAGACAGGGGGGCACCGGGGAGCTGTTTTTT
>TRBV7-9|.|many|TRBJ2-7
CASSPGDDEQYF
TGTGCCAGCAGCCCAGGAGATGACGAGCAGTACTTC
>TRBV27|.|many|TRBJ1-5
CASSLRLPGHNNQPQHF
TGTGCCAGCAGTTTACGGCTCCCGGGACATAACAATCAGCCCCAGCATTTT
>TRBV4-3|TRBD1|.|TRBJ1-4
CASSQTGGGWTNEKLFF
TGCGCCAGCAGCCAAACAGGGGGGGGTTGGACTAATGAAAAACTGTTTTTT
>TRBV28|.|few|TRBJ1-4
CASSLGYEKLFF
TGTGCCAGCAGTTTAGGGTATGAAAAACTGTTTTTT
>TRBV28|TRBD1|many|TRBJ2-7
CASTLTGGQGAYEQYF
TGTGCCAGCACCCTCACCGGGGGACAGGGGGCTTACGAGCAGTACTTC
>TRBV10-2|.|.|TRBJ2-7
CASRDQGTSYEQYF
TGCGCCAGCAGGGATCAGGGGACTTCCTACGAGCAGTACTTC